One and the same sample provided the 21 T cell receptor beta chains below, sequenced in a study of shared clonotypes between healthy human individuals. This table comes from immunoSEQ multiplex PCR, and its TCRdb copy is limited to in-frame clones, with some not included. The sample has about 2.4 million clones; approximately 94% are singletons. Sequenced material: naive CD4+ T cells from PBMCs. This sample's subset: CD45RA+ positively selected. Source of these receptors: a man aged 18 to 30 in good health. Some clones in this sample may be carry-over from other donors' samples.

The chain links TRBV6-5 to TRBJ2-5; D is possibly TRBD2 (5 bases). V shed 4 bases and J shed 12 bases, with 18 bases lying between them. Germline V gene data show CDR1 as MNHEY and CDR2 as SVGAGI. The length of the CDR3 is 13 residues. This CDR3 reads CASSLPTREQEYF. DNA of the CDR3: TGTGCCAGCAGTTTACCAACTAGAGAGCAAGAGTACTTC.

This chain connects TRBV7-9 to TRBJ2-2; TRBD2 agrees at 9 bases. Germline CDR1 is SEHNR and CDR2 is FQNEAQ (reference sequence). The V segment lost 5 bases and the J segment 8 bases; nucleotides outside the gene matches: 15. This CDR3 contains 17 residues. For the CDR3, the DNA is TGTGCCAGCAGCCCCGGTGCGGGACTAGCTCGAGGTGGGGAGCTGTTTTTT. It specifies CASSPGAGLARGGELFF.

The CDR3 loop is CASSEGAQETQYF. Here the CDR3 DNA reads TGTGCCAGCTCGGAAGGAGCCCAAGAGACCCAGTACTTC. V is TRBV18 and J is TRBJ2-5; D gene ambiguous. V lost 6 bases and J lost 1, with 9 bases in between. The germline gives CDR1 KGHSH, CDR2 LQKENI. This CDR3 comprises 13 residues.

The chain employs TRBV6-5 and TRBJ1-2; tentative D call: TRBD1 (5 bases). This CDR3 is built from 15 residues. V was clipped by 2 bases and J by 5 bases, with 15 bases between them. CDR1 is MNHEY, CDR2 SVGAGI, per germline. This CDR3 reads CASSYRGSGGYGYTF. The CDR3 bases are TGTGCCAGCAGTTACCGGGGGAGCGGGGGGTATGGCTACACCTTC.

The chain recombines TRBV7-9 with TRBJ2-5; the D call may be TRBD1 or TRBD2 (5 bases each). This CDR3 contains 15 residues. Trimming removed 3 bases from V and 5 bases from J, with 16 bases in between. Germline loops: CDR1 SEHNR, CDR2 FQNEAQ (reference sequence). This chain's CDR3 is CASSFGDPPGETQYF. The CDR3, as DNA: TGTGCCAGCAGCTTCGGGGACCCGCCGGGGGAGACCCAGTACTTC. Full variable domain (outside the CDR3, taken from reference TRBV7-9 and TRBJ2-5): DTGVSQNPRHKITKRGQNVTFRCDPISEHNRLYWYRQTLGQGPEFLTYFQNEAQLEKSRLLSDRFSAERPKGSFSTLEIQRTEQGDSAMYLCASSFGDPPGETQYFGPGTRLLVL.

The chain carries TRBV7-3 and TRBJ2-5; TRBD2 aligns across 7 bases. Germline V lookup: CDR1 SGHTA, CDR2 FQGTGA. This CDR3 spans 15 amino acids. The V and J ends lost 0 bases and 4 bases, in that order; junction bases with no gene match: 5. CDR3 DNA: TGTGCCAGCAGCTTAACGAGCGGGGTAGGAGAGACCCAGTACTTC. Protein product: CASSLTSGVGETQYF.

This rearrangement joins TRBV9 to TRBJ1-6, with D unclear. CDR3 length: 12 amino acids. The V and J ends lost 4 bases and 7 bases respectively, with 6 bases between them. CDR1 SGDLS and CDR2 YYNGEE come from the germline V gene. The CDR3 region has the DNA TGTGCCAGCAGCCACCCGAATTCACCCCTCCACTTT. This translates into CASSHPNSPLHF.

This clone was recorded only once. The DNA for the CDR3 is TGTGCCATCCCCGAAGGACAGGGTGGCTACACCTTC. Translated: CAIPEGQGGYTF. J is TRBJ1-2 and V is TRBV10-3; 8 nucleotides line up with TRBD1. The germline V gene encodes CDR1 ENHRY and CDR2 SYGVKD. The J segment lost 7 bases and the V segment lost 8 bases, leaving 6 bases of the junction unmatched. This CDR3 contains 12 residues.

The chain uses TRBV6-1 and TRBJ2-1, with D hard to call. The germline V gene encodes CDR1 MNHNS and CDR2 SASEGT. This CDR3 region has 14 residues. V was shortened by 7 bases and J by 1 base, with 11 bases between the two germline ends. The CDR3 coding sequence is TGTGCCAGCAACCAGAGGTATTCCTACAATGAGCAGTTCTTC. Amino acids: CASNQRYSYNEQFF.

The rearrangement links TRBV19 to TRBJ2-1; 9 bases are a match to TRBD2. This CDR3 contains 15 residues. Germline CDR1 is LNHDA and CDR2 is SQIVND (reference sequence). The J segment lost 4 bases and the V segment lost 7 bases, leaving 8 bases of the junction unmatched. CDR3 protein: CASNLLAGGYNEQFF. In DNA, the CDR3 is TGTGCCAGTAATTTACTAGCGGGCGGATACAATGAGCAGTTCTTC.

The gene calls are TRBV5-1 and TRBJ1-1; no definite D call. Trimming cost V 6 bases and J 1 base, with 13 bases left between them. This CDR3 is built from 14 residues. Per germline, CDR1 SGHRS and CDR2 YFSETQ. CDR3 sequence reads: CASKEASGNTEAFF. In DNA, the CDR3 is TGCGCCAGCAAGGAAGCTAGCGGGAACACTGAAGCTTTCTTT.

The V and J genes are TRBV7-2 and TRBJ1-1, with D hard to call. In germline, CDR1 is SGHTA, CDR2 FQGNSA. CDR3 length equals 13 residues. Deletions cut 3 bases from V and 3 bases from J, with 8 bases between. The CDR3 protein is CASSLNLYTEAFF. CDR3 DNA sequence: TGTGCCAGCAGCTTGAACCTTTACACTGAAGCTTTCTTT.

The chain carries TRBV28 and TRBJ2-2; a weak D match, TRBD1 (6 bases). The CDR3 is made up of 14 amino acids. Trimming removed 8 bases at V and 0 bases at J, with 10 bases between. CDR1 and CDR2 from the germline V gene are MDHEN and SYDVKM. The CDR3 coding sequence is TGTGCCAGCCGGGGACACACGAACACCGGGGAGCTGTTTTTT. This translates into CASRGHTNTGELFF.

The genes are TRBV5-6 and TRBJ1-1, with a possible D match to TRBD1 (5 bases). The CDR3 has 13 residues. Germline CDR1 SGHDT, CDR2 YYEEEE. V dropped 4 bases and J dropped 1 base, with 8 bases sitting between them. The CDR3 DNA reads as TGTGCCAGCAGCACTGGACAGAACACTGAAGCTTTCTTT. Its translation: CASSTGQNTEAFF.

The J gene is TRBJ2-4, the V gene TRBV18; 10 bases match TRBD2. The junction had 5 bases not matched to a gene; V was cut back by 3 bases and J by 0 bases. CDR1 and CDR2 from the germline V gene are KGHSH and LQKENI. The CDR3 sequence is 17 residues long. DNA of the CDR3: TGTGCCAGCTCACCTGGACTAGCGGTGCTAGCCAAAAACATTCAGTACTTC. Translated: CASSPGLAVLAKNIQYF.

Here the CDR3 reads CASSWTGENTIYF. The CDR3 DNA reads as TGTGCCAGCAGCTGGACAGGGGAAAACACCATATATTTT. The rearrangement joins TRBV2 to TRBJ1-3; TRBD1 aligns across 9 bases. V dropped 6 bases and J dropped 6; count of bases not matched to a gene: 3. CDR3 length equals 13 residues. The V gene's germline CDR1 is SNHLY and CDR2 FYNNEI.

The rearrangement uses TRBV19 and TRBJ2-7, with a tentative D call TRBD1 (6 bases). The CDR3 is 16 amino acids. V lost 4 bases, J lost 5 bases, and 21 bases lay in between. Germline-derived CDR1 and CDR2 are LNHDA and SQIVND (reference sequence). CDR3 sequence reads: CASSSPGRGGLHEQYF. CDR3 DNA sequence: TGTGCCAGTAGTAGTCCCGGCAGGGGCGGATTACACGAGCAGTACTTC.

The chain has TRBV19 and TRBJ1-5, with 7 bases matching TRBD1. Germline V gene lookup returns CDR1 LNHDA and CDR2 SQIVND (reference sequence). Trimming took 7 bases from V and 6 from J; bases not matched to a gene: 9. This CDR3 comprises 14 residues. The CDR3 is CASTAGRDSQPQHF. The DNA of the CDR3 is TGTGCCAGTACGGCGGGCAGGGACAGTCAGCCCCAGCATTTT.

This sequence joins TRBV7-9 and TRBJ1-2, with TRBD1 identical over 7 bases. Germline trimming cut 3 bases from V and 5 bases from J; bases unmatched to any gene: 15. The CDR3 runs to 17 residues. Germline-derived CDR1 and CDR2 are SEHNR and FQNEAQ (reference sequence). The CDR3, as DNA: TGTGCCAGCAGCTTCGGTATTTCGGCAGGGGGAGGATATGGCTACACCTTC. Translated: CASSFGISAGGGYGYTF.

Concerning this clone: The same CDR3 is also encoded by other DNA sequences in this sample. This sequence joins TRBV7-2 and TRBJ1-1; no clear D. Between the trimmed V and J ends, which lost 1 base and 4 bases, there was a span of 7 bases. The length of the CDR3 is 13 residues. The germline V gene encodes CDR1 SGHTA and CDR2 FQGNSA. The CDR3 protein is CASSLVWGTEAFF. CDR3 coding DNA: TGTGCCAGCAGCTTAGTGTGGGGCACTGAAGCTTTCTTT.

As to this clone: This specimen includes other DNA sequences encoding the same CDR3. The chain joins TRBV5-1 to TRBJ2-7, with D uncertain. Per germline, CDR1 SGHRS and CDR2 YFSETQ. This CDR3 is 14 amino acids long. The V end lost 0 bases, the J end lost 0 bases, and 7 bases lay between the germline ends. The CDR3 DNA follows: TGCGCCAGCAGCTTGGTTCAGCCCTCCTACGAGCAGTACTTC. This gives the protein CASSLVQPSYEQYF.